The 23 T cell receptor beta chains in this list originate from one sample, sequenced in a study of blood T cell repertoires in COVID-19. Data came from immunoSEQ multiplex PCR; TCRdb stores just in-frame clones and leaves some out. Of 100,000 or so clones listed, around 86% are singletons. The sequenced sample consisted of peripheral blood. Receptors originate from a man between 45 and 60 years old with acute or convalescent COVID-19.

The V gene is TRBV27, the J gene TRBJ2-1; weak D call: TRBD1 (6 bases). The CDR3 sequence is 15 residues long. Between the trimmed V and J ends, which lost 4 bases and 7 bases, there was a span of 17 bases. Germline V lookup: CDR1 MNHEY, CDR2 SMNVEV (reference sequence). CDR3 sequence (DNA): TGTGCCAGCAGTTCCCCATGGGTGAGGGGGAATGAGCAGTTCTTC. This codes for CASSSPWVRGNEQFF.

The gene calls are TRBV6-1 and TRBJ2-7; TRBD1 agrees at 9 bases. CDR3 length equals 14 residues. Trimming took 0 bases from V and 6 from J; bases not matched to a gene: 3. Germline V gene lookup returns CDR1 MNHNS and CDR2 SASEGT. The CDR3 bases are TGTGCCAGCAGTGAAGCGGGGACAGGGCGCGAGCAGTACTTC. This translates into CASSEAGTGREQYF.

The chain carries TRBV4-2 and TRBJ2-1, with D maybe TRBD1 (5 bases). V was trimmed by 1 base and J by 7 bases, leaving 14 bases between them. The germline CDR1 and CDR2 sequences are LGHNA and YNFKEQ. This CDR3 is 15 amino acids long. The CDR3 spells CASSQAPTAINEQFF. The DNA for the CDR3 is TGTGCCAGCAGCCAAGCGCCGACAGCGATAAATGAGCAGTTCTTC.

This chain uses TRBV6-2 or TRBV6-3 with TRBJ1-2; no reliable D call. This CDR3 region has 12 residues. Trimming shortened V by 6 bases and J by 2 bases, and 7 bases separated the two germline ends. Germline V lookup: CDR1 MNHEY, CDR2 SVGEGT. CDR3 DNA: TGTGCCAGCAGCCTCGCGAACTATGGCTACACCTTC. Its translation: CASSLANYGYTF.

This clone occurred a few times. This rearrangement joins TRBV5-4 to TRBJ2-7; 9 bases fit TRBD1. Germline V gene lookup returns CDR1 SGHNT and CDR2 YYREEE (reference sequence). V lost 0 bases and J lost 5; bases outside the gene matches: 3. The length of the CDR3 is 14 residues. In DNA, the CDR3 is TGTGCCAGCAGCTTGGACAGGGGGCGCCACGAGCAGTACTTC. Translated: CASSLDRGRHEQYF.

The chain employs TRBV4-1 and TRBJ2-3; 7 nucleotides align to TRBD2. V lost 5 bases to trimming and J lost 0 bases; unmatched junction nucleotides: 8. CDR1 and CDR2 from the germline V gene are MGHRA and YSYEKL. The CDR3 loop spans 16 amino acids. The CDR3 sequence: CASSAIAGSSTDTQYF. The CDR3 DNA is TGCGCCAGCAGCGCAATAGCGGGTTCTAGCACAGATACGCAGTATTTT.

This rearrangement joins TRBV7-9 to TRBJ1-1; D is unclear. Germline CDR1 reads SEHNR; CDR2 reads FQNEAQ (reference sequence). Trimming pared 5 bases from V and 4 bases from J, leaving 26 bases between. CDR3 length: 18 residues. The CDR3 DNA sequence: TGTGCCAGCAGCACCACCTCCCCGAGGGAACGGAGGGTCACTGAAGCTTTCTTT. Its protein product is CASSTTSPRERRVTEAFF.

The chain carries TRBV5-1 and TRBJ1-1; 9 nucleotides agree with TRBD1. This CDR3 is 15 amino acids long. V was pared by 4 bases and J by 4 bases, with 8 bases of the junction left unmatched. Per the germline V gene, CDR1 is SGHRS and CDR2 is YFSETQ. CDR3 sequence: CASSPIQQGATEAFF. The CDR3 coding sequence is TGCGCCAGCAGCCCTATCCAACAGGGGGCCACTGAAGCTTTCTTT.

The chain carries TRBV4-1 and TRBJ2-5; maybe TRBD2 (6 bases). This CDR3 has 14 amino acids. The V and J ends lost 5 bases and 4 bases respectively, with 14 bases between them. Germline CDR1 and CDR2: MGHRA and YSYEKL. CDR3: CASSFLAVGETQYF. For the CDR3, the DNA is TGCGCCAGCAGCTTCTTAGCGGTTGGAGAGACCCAGTACTTC.

This chain joins TRBV6-5 and TRBJ1-2; 12 bases map to TRBD1. Trimming cost V 4 bases and J 6 bases; bases outside gene matches: 6. Germline loops: CDR1 MNHEY, CDR2 SVGAGI. The CDR3 totals 15 residues. In DNA, the CDR3 is TGTGCCAGCAGTTCCCTGGGGACAGGGGGCAATGGCTACACCTTC. Residues: CASSSLGTGGNGYTF.

The chain uses TRBV5-1 and TRBJ1-4; 10 nucleotides match TRBD1. With V trimmed by 3 bases and J by 8 bases, 7 bases remained unmatched. The CDR3 consists of 15 residues. Germline V lookup: CDR1 SGHRS, CDR2 YFSETQ. Here the CDR3 reads CASSSSGTGVEKLFF. CDR3 coding DNA: TGCGCCAGCAGCTCGTCGGGGACAGGGGTGGAAAAACTGTTTTTT. The variable domain in full, with the rest retrieved from reference TRBV5-1 and TRBJ1-4, is KAGVTQTPRYLIKTRGQQVTLSCSPISGHRSVSWYQQTPGQGLQFLFEYFSETQRNKGNFPGRFSGRQFSNSRSEMNVSTLELGDSALYLCASSSSGTGVEKLFFGSGTQLSVL.

The chain recombines TRBV27 with TRBJ1-5, with D unclear. Per the germline V gene, CDR1 is MNHEY and CDR2 is SMNVEV (reference sequence). Deletions cut 4 bases from V and 6 bases from J, with 10 bases between. The CDR3 consists of 13 residues. CDR3 residues: CASSSQSGQPQHF. CDR3 coding DNA: TGTGCCAGCAGTTCACAGTCCGGTCAGCCCCAGCATTTT.

In DNA, the CDR3 is TGTGCCAGCAGCTTAGGGCAAACGGGGAACACTGAAGCTTTCTTT. This translates into CASSLGQTGNTEAFF. The J gene is TRBJ1-1, the V gene TRBV7-9, with D uncertain. V lost 1 base, J lost 1 base, and 10 bases lay in between. This CDR3 region has 15 residues. Germline V lookup: CDR1 SEHNR, CDR2 FQNEAQ (reference sequence).

The chain links TRBV5-1 to TRBJ1-2; 7 nucleotides line up with TRBD1. The CDR3 contains 13 residues. The germline V gene has CDR1 SGHRS and CDR2 YFSETQ. V gave up 3 bases and J gave up 3 bases; unmatched junction bases: 2. The CDR3 spells CASSWDSHYGYTF. DNA of the CDR3: TGCGCCAGCAGCTGGGACAGTCACTATGGCTACACCTTC.

CDR3 protein: CASSLGDNEQFF. CDR3 in DNA: TGTGCCAGCAGCTTGGGCGACAATGAGCAGTTCTTC. This chain connects TRBV5-8 to TRBJ2-1; D ambiguous. The CDR3 has 12 residues. Germline loops: CDR1 SGHTS, CDR2 YDEGEE. V lost 0 bases to trimming and J lost 5 bases, with 3 bases between them.

This chain joins TRBV7-8 and TRBJ1-5; D perhaps matches TRBD1 (6 bases). Deletions cut 2 bases from V and 1 base from J, with 21 bases between. Germline V CDR1 and CDR2: SGHVS, FQNEAQ. This CDR3 has 19 amino acids. CDR3 in amino acids: CASSLLGVGGARSNQPQHF. The CDR3 nucleotides read TGTGCCAGCAGCTTATTGGGTGTGGGGGGGGCGAGGAGCAATCAGCCCCAGCATTTT.

The genes are TRBV5-4 and TRBJ2-1; 8 bases map to TRBD1. Germline V gene lookup returns CDR1 SGHNT and CDR2 YYREEE (reference sequence). Trimming took 8 bases from V and 9 from J; bases not matched to a gene: 10. The CDR3 sequence is 13 residues long. CDR3 amino acids: CASGQGLPVEQFF. The CDR3 region has the DNA TGTGCCAGTGGACAGGGCCTTCCCGTTGAGCAGTTCTTC.

The rearrangement joins TRBV27 to TRBJ2-5; no clear D gene. With 0 bases removed from V and 0 bases from J, the gap between germline ends came to 8 bases. CDR1 is MNHEY, CDR2 SMNVEV, per germline (reference sequence). CDR3 length equals 15 residues. The CDR3 sequence is CASSLSFQYQETQYF. The CDR3 nucleotides are TGTGCCAGCAGTTTATCTTTCCAGTACCAAGAGACCCAGTACTTC.

This clone came up a few times. V gene TRBV30 combines with J gene TRBJ1-5; a weak D match, TRBD1 (5 bases). Germline values: CDR1 GTSNPN, CDR2 SVGIG (reference sequence). Trimming left V 3 bases short and J 1 base short, with 13 bases between. The CDR3 totals 15 residues. The DNA of the CDR3 is TGTGCCTGGAGGATACCCGGGGGGAGCAATCAGCCCCAGCATTTT. Translating it yields CAWRIPGGSNQPQHF.

This clone was seen only a few times. The rearrangement uses TRBV5-1 and TRBJ2-1; TRBD1 is a possible D gene (5 bases). Germline CDR1 reads SGHRS; CDR2 reads YFSETQ. The length of the CDR3 is 15 residues. Trimming took off 9 bases at V and 5 bases at J, with 21 bases between the two ends. DNA of the CDR3: TGCGCCACCGCACTGGTCACAGGCATGAACAATGAGCAGTTCTTC. Translation gives CATALVTGMNNEQFF.

The J gene is TRBJ2-5, the V gene TRBV28; the match to TRBD1 covers 9 bases. CDR1 is MDHEN, CDR2 SYDVKM, per germline. Trimming at V came to 5 bases and at J to 3 bases, leaving 7 bases not matched to a gene. The CDR3 has 15 amino acids. The CDR3: CASSIRTGAKETQYF. Here the CDR3 DNA reads TGTGCCAGCAGTATCAGGACAGGGGCTAAAGAGACCCAGTACTTC.

The V call is TRBV6-5, the J call TRBJ2-3, with D perhaps matching TRBD2 (6 bases). The germline CDR1 and CDR2 sequences are MNHEY and SVGAGI. Deletions cut 6 bases from V and 3 bases from J, with 13 bases between. The CDR3 contains 14 residues. The CDR3 region has the DNA TGTGCCAGCAGACGGAGTCGGGAGACAGATACGCAGTATTTT. It is translated as CASRRSRETDTQYF.

The rearrangement uses TRBV11-2 and TRBJ2-5; 7 positions match TRBD2. After removal of 6 bases from V and 10 bases from J, the junction contained 17 bases not matched to a gene. This CDR3 spans 15 amino acids. From germline, CDR1 is SGHAT and CDR2 FQNNGV. The CDR3 loop is CASSLGPDGGGGQYF. The CDR3 DNA follows: TGTGCCAGCAGTTTGGGCCCGGACGGCGGGGGTGGCCAGTACTTC.